This entry describes one TCR beta chain. This sample was included in a study of blood T cell repertoires in COVID-19. Germline V gene sequence: CDR1 SGHVS, CDR2 FNYEAQ. Trimming removed 5 bases from V and 0 bases from J, with 20 bases in between. The CDR3 runs 18 residues. Clones were sequenced by immunoSEQ multiplex PCR, and TCRdb holds only the in-frame ones, with some missing. The sample carries 200,000 to 250,000 clones, about 89% recorded once. This sequence joins TRBV7-6 and TRBJ2-1, with D possibly TRBD1 on 8 matching bases. The sequenced sample consisted of peripheral blood. The sequence derives from a man in his sixties who had recovered from COVID-19. This CDR3 is CASSKGGPGGRSYNEQFF. Here the CDR3 DNA reads TGTGCCAGCAGCAAGGGGGGGCCAGGGGGCCGCTCCTACAATGAGCAGTTCTTC. Full variable domain (remainder filled in from reference TRBV7-6 and TRBJ2-1): GAGVSQSPRYKVTKRGQDVALRCDPISGHVSLYWYRQALGQGPEFLTYFNYEAQQDKSGLPNDRFSAERPEGSISTLTIQRTEQRDSAMYRCASSKGGPGGRSYNEQFFGPGTRLTVL.